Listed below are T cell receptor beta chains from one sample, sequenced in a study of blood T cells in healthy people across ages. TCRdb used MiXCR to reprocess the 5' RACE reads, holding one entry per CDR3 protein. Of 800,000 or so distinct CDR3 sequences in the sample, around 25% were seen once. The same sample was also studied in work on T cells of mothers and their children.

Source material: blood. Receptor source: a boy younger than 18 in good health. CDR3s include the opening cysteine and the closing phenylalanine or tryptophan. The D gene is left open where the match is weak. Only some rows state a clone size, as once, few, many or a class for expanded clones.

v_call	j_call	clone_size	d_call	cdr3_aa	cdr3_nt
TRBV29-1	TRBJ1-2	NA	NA	CSAEYGYTF	TGCAGCGCTGAATATGGCTACACCTTC
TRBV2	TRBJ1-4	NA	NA	CASSRNSNEKLFF	TGTGCCAGCAGCCGGAACTCTAATGAAAAACTGTTTTTT
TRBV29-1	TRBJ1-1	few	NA	CSAEALGGIMNTEAFF	TGCAGCGCGGAAGCCCTCGGTGGGATCATGAACACTGAAGCTTTCTTT
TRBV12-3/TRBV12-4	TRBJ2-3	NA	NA	CASSLWEYTDAQYF	TGTGCCAGCAGTTTATGGGAGTACACAGATGCGCAGTATTTT
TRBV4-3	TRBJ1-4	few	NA	CASSQGLGEKLFF	TGCGCCAGCAGCCAGGGGTTGGGTGAAAAACTGTTTTTT
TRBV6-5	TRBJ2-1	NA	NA	CASSYVSGNEQFF	TGTGCCAGCAGTTACGTCAGCGGGAATGAGCAGTTCTTC
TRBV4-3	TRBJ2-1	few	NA	CASSQEIGSFQNEQFF	TGCGCCAGCAGCCAAGAAATCGGCAGTTTCCAAAATGAGCAGTTCTTC
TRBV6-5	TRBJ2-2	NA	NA	CAVRGSYRTGELFF	TGTGCCGTAAGAGGGTCCTATCGAACCGGGGAGCTGTTTTTT
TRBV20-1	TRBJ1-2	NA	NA	CSAREDRFDGYTF	TGCAGTGCTAGAGAGGACAGATTCGATGGCTACACCTTC
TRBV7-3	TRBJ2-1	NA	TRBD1	CASSMDRGNEQFF	TGTGCCAGCAGCATGGACAGGGGCAATGAGCAGTTCTTC
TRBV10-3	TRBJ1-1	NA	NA	CAIREGPMNTEAFF	TGTGCCATCAGGGAGGGACCGATGAACACTGAAGCTTTCTTT
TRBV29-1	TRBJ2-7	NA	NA	CSGLWSYEQYF	TGCAGCGGGCTTTGGTCCTACGAGCAGTACTTC
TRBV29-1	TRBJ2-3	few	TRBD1	CSVTGGDTQYF	TGCAGCGTTACAGGGGGAGATACGCAGTATTTT
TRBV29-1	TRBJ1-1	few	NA	CSVEGGNTEAFF	TGCAGCGTTGAGGGCGGGAACACTGAAGCTTTCTTT
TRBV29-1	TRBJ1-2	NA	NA	CSVPVINYGYTF	TGCAGCGTGCCAGTGATTAACTATGGCTACACCTTC
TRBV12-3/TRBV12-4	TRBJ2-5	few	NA	CASSSSTGEETQYF	TGTGCCAGCAGTTCGAGCACGGGAGAAGAGACCCAGTACTTC
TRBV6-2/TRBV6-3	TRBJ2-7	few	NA	CASSYTRDFHEQYF	TGTGCCAGCAGTTACACCCGGGATTTTCACGAGCAGTACTTC